This T cell receptor (beta chain) emerged from a study of shared clonotypes between healthy human individuals. Study background: Per-donor plates numbered three CD4 naive, three CD4 memory, two CD8 naive and one CD8 memory.

The study drew all its donors from Caucasian adults living in Nashville, Tennessee. Repertoires were generated with immunoSEQ multiplex PCR, while TCRdb's copy carries only in-frame clones and drops some. This table holds a few hundred thousand clones, roughly 91% found once. This clonotype originated in a man younger than 35 in good health. Sequencing was carried out using memory CD8+ T cells sorted from blood. Subset in this sample: CD45RO+ cells pooled with CCR7-negative TemRA cells.

The CDR3, as DNA: TGTGCCAGCAGTGATCCCAGACACACTAGCAATCAGCCCCAGCATTTT. It specifies CASSDPRHTSNQPQHF. The rearrangement links TRBV2 to TRBJ1-5; D is unresolved. Per germline, CDR1 SNHLY and CDR2 FYNNEI. The CDR3 runs to 16 residues. V gave up 3 bases and J gave up 0 bases, with 12 bases separating them.